The 2 T cell receptor beta chains given below trace back to one sample, sequenced in a study of blood T cell repertoires in COVID-19. Assay: immunoSEQ multiplex PCR; the TCRdb copy retains only in-frame clones and omits some. The table shows approximately 260,000 clones, with roughly 80% occurring only once. Sequenced sample: peripheral blood. The receptor set was obtained from a man aged 55-75 years who had recovered from COVID-19.

The rearrangement joins TRBV6-5 to TRBJ2-7, with a weak D call TRBD1 (6 bases). Trimming removed 5 bases from V and 2 bases from J, with 16 bases in between. Germline V gives CDR1 MNHEY, CDR2 SVGAGI. The CDR3 consists of 15 residues. The CDR3 protein is CASSQHRETTYEQYF. Here the CDR3 DNA reads TGTGCCAGCAGTCAGCACAGGGAGACAACCTACGAGCAGTACTTC.

The chain recombines TRBV21-1 with TRBJ1-1; the table's TRBD1 call for D was not verified on the DNA. TRBV21-1 is an annotated pseudogene. CDR3 size: 17 residues. DNA for the CDR3: TGTGCCAGCAGCATCAACCGGGACAGCTACTTGAACACTGAAGCTTTCTTT. Residues: CASSINRDSYLNTEAFF.